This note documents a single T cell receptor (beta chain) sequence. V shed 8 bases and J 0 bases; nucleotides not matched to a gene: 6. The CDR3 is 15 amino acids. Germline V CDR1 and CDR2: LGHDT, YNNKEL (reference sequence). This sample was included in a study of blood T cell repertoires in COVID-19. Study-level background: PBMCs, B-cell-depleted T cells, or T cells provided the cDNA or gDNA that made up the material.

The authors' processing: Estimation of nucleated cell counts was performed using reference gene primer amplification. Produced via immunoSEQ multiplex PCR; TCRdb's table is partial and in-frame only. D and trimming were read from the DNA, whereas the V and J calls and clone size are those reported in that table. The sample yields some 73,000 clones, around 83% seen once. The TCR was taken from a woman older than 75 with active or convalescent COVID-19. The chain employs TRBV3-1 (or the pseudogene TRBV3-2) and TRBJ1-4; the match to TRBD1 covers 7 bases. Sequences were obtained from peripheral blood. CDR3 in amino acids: CASCDTGATNEKLFF. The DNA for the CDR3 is TGTGCCAGCTGTGACACAGGGGCAACTAATGAAAAACTGTTTTTT.